One TCR beta chain is described in this entry. Mismatch with germline at one junction end may stem from a read error. The sample comes from a study of shared clonotypes between healthy human individuals. CD8 memory merged CD45RO+ cells and CCR7-negative CD45RA+ TemRA cells into one population. This CDR3 is 13 amino acids long. Germline V CDR1 and CDR2: ENHRY, SYGVKD. Only in-frame clones appear in the TCRdb table, and some are missing; sequencing was by immunoSEQ multiplex PCR. The sample contains a few hundred thousand clones, 90% to 98% of which appear only once. This TCR came from a young man in good health. Sequencing used memory CD8+ T cells sorted from blood. Sample subset: CD45RO+ cells pooled with CCR7-negative TemRA cells. This chain connects TRBV10-3 to TRBJ1-5; D remains ambiguous. This chain's CDR3 is CAISASGNQPQHF. The CDR3 DNA follows: TGTGCCATCAGTGCCAGTGGCAACCAGCCCCAGCATTTT.